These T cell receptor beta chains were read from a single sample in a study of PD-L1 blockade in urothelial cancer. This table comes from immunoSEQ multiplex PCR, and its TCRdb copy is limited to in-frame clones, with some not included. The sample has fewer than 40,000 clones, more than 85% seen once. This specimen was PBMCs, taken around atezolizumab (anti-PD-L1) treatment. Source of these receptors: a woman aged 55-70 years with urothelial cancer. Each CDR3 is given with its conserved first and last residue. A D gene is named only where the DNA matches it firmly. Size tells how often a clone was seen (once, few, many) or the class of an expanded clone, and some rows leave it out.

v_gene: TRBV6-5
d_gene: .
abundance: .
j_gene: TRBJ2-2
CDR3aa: CASRWQRDTGELFF
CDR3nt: TGTGCCAGCAGATGGCAGCGGGACACCGGGGAGCTGTTTTTT

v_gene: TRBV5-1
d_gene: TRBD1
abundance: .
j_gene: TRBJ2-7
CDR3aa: CASSSAGTGDYEQYF
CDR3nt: TGCGCCAGCAGCTCTGCCGGGACAGGGGACTACGAGCAGTACTTC

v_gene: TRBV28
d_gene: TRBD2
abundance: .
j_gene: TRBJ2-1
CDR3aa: CASSFVGTSGRGGQFF
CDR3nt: TGTGCCAGCAGTTTTGTTGGTACTAGCGGGAGAGGGGGGCAGTTCTTC

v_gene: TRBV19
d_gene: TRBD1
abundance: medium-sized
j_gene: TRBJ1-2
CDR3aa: CASNSGTAQFRNYGYTF
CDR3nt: TGTGCCAGTAACTCCGGGACAGCTCAATTCCGTAACTATGGCTACACCTTC

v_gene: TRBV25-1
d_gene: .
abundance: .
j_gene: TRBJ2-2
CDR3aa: CASSARVYGTGELFF
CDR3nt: TGTGCCAGCAGTGCCAGGGTTTATGGCACCGGGGAGCTGTTTTTT

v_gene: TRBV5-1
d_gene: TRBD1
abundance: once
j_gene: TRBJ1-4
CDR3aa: CASSSTGQLNEKLFF
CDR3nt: TGCGCCAGCAGCTCCACGGGACAGCTGAATGAAAAACTGTTTTTT

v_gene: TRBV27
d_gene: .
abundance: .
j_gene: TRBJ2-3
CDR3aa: CASSSPVGHLVTDTQYF
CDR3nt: TGTGCCAGCAGTTCCCCGGTAGGACATTTAGTCACAGATACGCAGTATTTT

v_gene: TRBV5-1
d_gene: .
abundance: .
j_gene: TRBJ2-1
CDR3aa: CASSLEQTYNEQFF
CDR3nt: TGCGCCAGCAGCTTGGAACAGACCTACAATGAGCAGTTCTTC

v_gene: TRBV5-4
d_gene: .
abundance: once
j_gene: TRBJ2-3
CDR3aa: CASSLAAPKGDTQYF
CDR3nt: TGTGCCAGCAGCTTGGCAGCTCCAAAGGGGGATACGCAGTATTTT

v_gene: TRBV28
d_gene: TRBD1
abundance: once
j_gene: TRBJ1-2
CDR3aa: CASSPGQGMRYTF
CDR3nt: TGTGCCAGCAGTCCGGGACAGGGTATGCGCTACACCTTC

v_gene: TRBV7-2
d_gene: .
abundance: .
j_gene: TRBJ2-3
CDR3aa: CASSIVTTITDTQYF
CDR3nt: TGTGCCAGCAGCATTGTCACTACCATCACAGATACGCAGTATTTT

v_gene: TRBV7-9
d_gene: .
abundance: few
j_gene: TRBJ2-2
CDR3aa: CASSSTDSSNTGELFF
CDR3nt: TGTGCCAGCAGCTCAACGGACAGCTCGAACACCGGGGAGCTGTTTTTT

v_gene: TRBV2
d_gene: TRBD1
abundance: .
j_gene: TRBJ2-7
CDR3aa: CASSRDRGSYEQYF
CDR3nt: TGTGCCAGCAGTCGGGACAGGGGTTCCTACGAGCAGTACTTC

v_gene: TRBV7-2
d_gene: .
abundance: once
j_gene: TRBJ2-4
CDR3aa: CASSYRDIAKNIQYF
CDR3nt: TGTGCCAGCAGTTACCGGGACATCGCCAAAAACATTCAGTACTTC

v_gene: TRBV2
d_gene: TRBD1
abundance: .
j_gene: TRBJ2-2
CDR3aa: CASSEGGTGNAGELFF
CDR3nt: TGTGCCAGCAGTGAAGGAGGGACAGGGAACGCCGGGGAGCTGTTTTTT

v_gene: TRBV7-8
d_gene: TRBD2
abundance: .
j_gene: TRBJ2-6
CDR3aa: CASSLPGLAGGSGANVLTF
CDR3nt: TGTGCCAGCAGCTTACCGGGACTAGCGGGAGGATCTGGGGCCAACGTCCTGACTTTC

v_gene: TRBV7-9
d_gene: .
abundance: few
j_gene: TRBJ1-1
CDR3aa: CASSPGTNTEAFF
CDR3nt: TGTGCCAGCAGCCCAGGGACAAATACTGAAGCTTTCTTT

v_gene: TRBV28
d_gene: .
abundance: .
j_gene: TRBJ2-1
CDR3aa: CASSSPHEQFF
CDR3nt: TGTGCCAGCAGTTCCCCTCATGAGCAGTTCTTC

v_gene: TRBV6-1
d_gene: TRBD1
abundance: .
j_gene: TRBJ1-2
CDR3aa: CASSDLGQGDGYTF
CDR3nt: TGTGCCAGCAGTGATTTAGGACAGGGTGATGGCTACACCTTC

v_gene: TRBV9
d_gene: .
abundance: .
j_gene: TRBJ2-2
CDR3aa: CASSPTGTYNTGELFF
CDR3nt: TGTGCCAGCAGCCCCACCGGGACTTATAACACCGGGGAGCTGTTTTTT

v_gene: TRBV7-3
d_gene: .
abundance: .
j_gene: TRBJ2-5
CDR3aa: CASSSLGVGGETQYF
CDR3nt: TGTGCCAGCAGCTCCCTGGGGGTTGGGGGGGAGACCCAGTACTTC

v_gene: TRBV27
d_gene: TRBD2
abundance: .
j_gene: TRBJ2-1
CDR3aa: CASSFAGGTSGSNEQFF
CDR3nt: TGTGCCAGCAGTTTCGCCGGCGGGACTAGCGGGAGTAATGAGCAGTTCTTC

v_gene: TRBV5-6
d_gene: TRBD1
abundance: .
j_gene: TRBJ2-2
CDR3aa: CASSWDRGTGELFF
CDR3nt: TGTGCCAGCAGCTGGGACAGGGGCACCGGGGAGCTGTTTTTT

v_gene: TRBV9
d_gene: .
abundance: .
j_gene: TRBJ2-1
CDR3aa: CASSPRDSLDEQFF
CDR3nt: TGTGCCAGCAGCCCCCGGGATAGCCTCGATGAGCAGTTCTTC

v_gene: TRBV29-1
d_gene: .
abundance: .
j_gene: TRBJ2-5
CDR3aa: CSVNGVRLQETQYF
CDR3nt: TGCAGCGTTAACGGGGTCCGTTTACAAGAGACCCAGTACTTC

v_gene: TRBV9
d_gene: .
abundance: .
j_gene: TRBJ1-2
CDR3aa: CASSVSSLDYGYTF
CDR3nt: TGTGCCAGCAGTGTCTCTTCACTTGACTATGGCTACACCTTC

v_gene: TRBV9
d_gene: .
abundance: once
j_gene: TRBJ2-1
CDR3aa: CASSVVGGSSYNEQFF
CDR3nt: TGTGCCAGCAGCGTAGTAGGCGGAAGCTCCTACAATGAGCAGTTCTTC

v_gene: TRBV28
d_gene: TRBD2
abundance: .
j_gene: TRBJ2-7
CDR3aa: CASSPRASGSRDEQYF
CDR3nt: TGTGCCAGCAGCCCGCGGGCTAGCGGGAGCCGGGACGAGCAGTACTTC

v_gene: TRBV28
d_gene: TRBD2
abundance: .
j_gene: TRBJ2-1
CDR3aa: CASKGLAGGGTYNEQFF
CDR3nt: TGTGCCAGCAAGGGACTAGCGGGAGGAGGCACCTACAATGAGCAGTTCTTC

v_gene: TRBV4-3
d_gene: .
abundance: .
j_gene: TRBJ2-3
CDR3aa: CASSQDRSGSDTQYF
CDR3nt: TGCGCCAGCAGCCAAGATCGATCCGGGTCAGATACGCAGTATTTT

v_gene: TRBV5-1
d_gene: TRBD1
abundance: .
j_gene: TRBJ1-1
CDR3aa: CASSSRYGQGHDTEAFF
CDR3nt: TGCGCCAGCAGCTCCCGTTACGGACAGGGCCACGACACTGAAGCTTTCTTT

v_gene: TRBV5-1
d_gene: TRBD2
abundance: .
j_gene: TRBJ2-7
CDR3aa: CASSLEGTTTYEQYF
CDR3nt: TGCGCCAGCAGCTTGGAAGGGACTACTACCTACGAGCAGTACTTC

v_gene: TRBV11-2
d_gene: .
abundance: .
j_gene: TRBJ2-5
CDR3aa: CASSFVGGSTQETQYF
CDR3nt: TGTGCCAGCAGCTTTGTCGGCGGAAGTACCCAAGAGACCCAGTACTTC